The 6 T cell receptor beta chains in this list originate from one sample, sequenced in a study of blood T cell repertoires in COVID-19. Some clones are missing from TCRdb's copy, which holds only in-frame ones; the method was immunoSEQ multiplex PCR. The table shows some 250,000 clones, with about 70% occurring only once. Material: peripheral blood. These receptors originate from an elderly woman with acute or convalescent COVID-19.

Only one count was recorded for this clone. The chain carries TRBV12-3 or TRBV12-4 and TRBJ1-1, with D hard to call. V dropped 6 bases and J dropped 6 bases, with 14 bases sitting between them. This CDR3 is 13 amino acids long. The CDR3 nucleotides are TGTGCCAGCAGACCTACCCGGACTGCTGAAGCTTTCTTT. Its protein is CASRPTRTAEAFF.

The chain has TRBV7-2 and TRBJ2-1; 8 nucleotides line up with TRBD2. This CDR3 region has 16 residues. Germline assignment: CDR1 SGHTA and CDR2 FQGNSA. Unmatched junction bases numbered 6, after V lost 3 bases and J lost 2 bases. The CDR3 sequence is CASSFAGTRAYNEQFF. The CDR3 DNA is TGTGCCAGCAGCTTCGCCGGGACTAGAGCCTACAATGAGCAGTTCTTC.

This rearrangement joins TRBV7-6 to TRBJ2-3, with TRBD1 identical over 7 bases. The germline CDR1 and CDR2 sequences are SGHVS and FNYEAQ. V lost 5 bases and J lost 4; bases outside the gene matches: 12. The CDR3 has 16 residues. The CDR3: CASSAFSQGVADTQYF. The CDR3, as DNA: TGTGCCAGCAGCGCTTTCTCGCAGGGGGTAGCAGATACGCAGTATTTT. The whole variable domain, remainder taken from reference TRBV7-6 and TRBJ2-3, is GAGVSQSPRYKVTKRGQDVALRCDPISGHVSLYWYRQALGQGPEFLTYFNYEAQQDKSGLPNDRFSAERPEGSISTLTIQRTEQRDSAMYRCASSAFSQGVADTQYFGPGTRLTVL.

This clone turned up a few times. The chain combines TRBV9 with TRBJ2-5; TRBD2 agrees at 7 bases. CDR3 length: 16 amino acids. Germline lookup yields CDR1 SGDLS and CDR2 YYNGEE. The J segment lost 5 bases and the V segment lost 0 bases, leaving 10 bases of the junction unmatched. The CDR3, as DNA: TGTGCCAGCAGCGTAGGCCCTAGCGGCCATGGGGAGACCCAGTACTTC. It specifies CASSVGPSGHGETQYF.

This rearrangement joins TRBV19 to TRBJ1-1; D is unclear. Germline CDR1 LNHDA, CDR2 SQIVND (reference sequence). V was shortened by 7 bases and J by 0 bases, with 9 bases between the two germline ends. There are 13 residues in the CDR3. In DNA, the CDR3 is TGTGCCAGTAAAACATCCATGAACACTGAAGCTTTCTTT. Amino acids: CASKTSMNTEAFF. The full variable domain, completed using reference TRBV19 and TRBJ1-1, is DGGITQSPKYLFRKEGQNVTLSCEQNLNHDAMYWYRQDPGQGLRLIYYSQIVNDFQKGDIAEGYSVSREKKESFPLTVTSAQKNPTAFYLCASKTSMNTEAFFGQGTRLTVV.

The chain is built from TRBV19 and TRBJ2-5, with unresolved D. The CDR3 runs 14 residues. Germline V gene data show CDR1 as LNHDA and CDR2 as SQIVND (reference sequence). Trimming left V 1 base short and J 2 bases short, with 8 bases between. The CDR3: CASSIGPVQETQYF. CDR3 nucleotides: TGTGCCAGTAGTATAGGGCCAGTACAAGAGACCCAGTACTTC.